The clone carrying this T cell receptor (beta chain) was recorded many times. Its target is not known. Unmatched junction bases numbered 5, after V lost 1 base and J lost 1 base. CDR3 length equals 16 residues. Germline-derived CDR1 and CDR2 are SEHNR and FQNEAQ (reference sequence). Quantitative 5'-RACE with molecular barcodes produced the TCR beta libraries. TCRdb re-called the 5' RACE reads with MiXCR, one entry per CDR3 protein. The sample consists of 100,000 to 150,000 distinct CDR3 sequences, over 9.5% of them appearing once. The entry originates in a study of CD8 T cells in ankylosing spondylitis. The study's findings and limits: Disease-linked clones bore a CD8+ phenotype and were relatively rare in peripheral blood. Disease-linked clones reportedly showed significant enrichment in matched ankylosing spondylitis synovial fluid. A motif in TCR beta, a set of under 10 highly homologous variants, appeared characteristic of ankylosing spondylitis blood.

The receptor comes from a female donor with ankylosing spondylitis or in good health (not recorded which). Sequenced input: blood, either unsorted or a sorted T cell fraction (not recorded which). The rearrangement uses TRBV7-9 and TRBJ2-7, with 9 positions matching TRBD2. The CDR3 protein is CASSLGFTSGSYEQYF. The CDR3 region has the DNA TGTGCCAGCAGCTTAGGCTTCACTAGCGGGTCCTACGAGCAGTACTTC.